The subject of this entry is one T cell receptor beta chain. Its antigen remains unidentified. No clone much larger than this one lies a single base away; base qualities are absent. TCRbeta CDR3 regions were amplified from genomic DNA by means of the immunoSEQ Assay, a bias-controlled multiplex PCR. Per the authors' processing: The number of nucleated cells in each sample was estimated by amplification of reference gene primers within the assay. To quantify the absolute abundance of each unique TCRbeta CDR3 rearrangement, sequence reads were collapsed and filtered. Productive Simpson clonality was computed per sample as the square root of Simpson's diversity index over productive rearrangements. Held by TCRdb, this immuneACCESS table contains in-frame sequences only and omits some clones. Under half of the omission traces to an unresolved V gene where checked; the cause of the rest is unknown. V and J calls and clone size are those listed in that table; D and trimming were worked out from the DNA. A total of almost 250,000 clones appear in this sample, approximately 86% of them only once. The ten largest account for 1.6% of the sample.

Participants in the prospective study were enrolled through a virtual design, were aged about 18 to 90 years, and lived in roughly 24 United States geographic areas. In the prospective study, participants were assigned to cohorts based on the clinical history participants reported in a screening survey and a study questionnaire. For ImmuneRACE Cohort 3, a participant was defined as recovered based on two consecutive negative NP/OP PCR tests, clearance by a healthcare professional, or resolution of symptoms. In the prospective study, whole blood, serum and a nasopharyngeal or oropharyngeal swab were collected from each participant by mobile phlebotomists. Prospective study participants could optionally give additional blood draws and questionnaires over an approximately two-month period. Before DNA extraction, blood samples from the prospective study were shipped at room temperature or frozen. This record comes from a study of blood T cell repertoires in COVID-19 (dated by TCRdb to the early 2020s). General notes on the study: Collaborator samples came from the United States, Italy and Spain and covered acute and convalescent phases of COVID-19. The material from the prospective study consisted of cDNA or gDNA derived from T cells, B-cell-depleted T cells, or PBMCs. Deeply sampled blood TCRbeta repertoires from subjects exposed to, actively infected with, or recovered from COVID-19 were included in the dataset. The repertoires were released in a freely available public database meant as a resource for research on the immune response to SARS-CoV-2. The samples were drawn from two sources: the first 160 participants of the ongoing ImmuneRACE study, and 950 to 1,500 subjects contributed by 6 global collaborators. Nearly every sample came with metadata listing a de-identified subject ID, COVID-19 status, age in years and sex. Where available, HLA class I and class II types were taken from metadata supplied by the sample provider and were not determined by assay-based typing. Study-wide findings and limitations: How much clinical and demographic metadata was included differed by source and by participant, and the metadata was provided uncurated.

Counted from cysteine to phenylalanine, this CDR3 has 13 amino acids. Only CDR3 DNA is held: 39 bases, read in frame from base 1. V is reduced by 5 bases and J by 7 bases, leaving a spacing of 14 bases between them. For CDR1 and CDR2, the germline V gene (reference sequence) lists SEHNR and FQNEAQ. The chain is assembled from TRBV7-9 and TRBJ1-2, with the D gene too uncertain to name. This TCR was sampled from a woman between 45 and 65 years old who had recovered from COVID-19. The sample consisted of PBMCs or T cells enriched from blood (not recorded which). The CDR3 corresponds to CASSHSAGSGYTF. The DNA reads as follows: TGTGCCAGCAGCCACAGTGCAGGATCTGGCTACACCTTC.